This paragraph reports one TCR beta chain. The antigen remains unidentified. The germline V gene has CDR1 MNHEY and CDR2 SMNVEV (reference sequence). V shed 2 bases and J shed 4 bases, with 8 bases lying between them. CDR3 size: 13 residues. The data originate from a study of T cell responses to AZD1222 COVID-19 vaccine. Study as a whole: Analysis merged second doses at about 4 or about 12 weeks. General study results and limits: Two AZD1222 administrations were followed by greater Spike-specific TCR breadth and depth. Spike was spanned by vaccine-associated CD4 TCRs, which were dominant at 160-218 and 743-854. Females outnumbered males among donors, who were mostly white British; clonal diversity was possibly underestimated.

The repertoire was sequenced with immunoSEQ multiplex PCR; TCRdb's copy has only in-frame clones and lacks some. The table has around 120,000 clones, 70% to 90% seen once. This chain links TRBV27 with TRBJ1-1; weak D call: TRBD1 (6 bases). The sample was peripheral blood, taken on day 0 of AZD1222 vaccination. This clonotype was sampled from an adult in good health. For the CDR3, the DNA is TGTGCCAGCAGTTTAGTAGGGGGCACTGAAGCTTTCTTT. Translating it yields CASSLVGGTEAFF.